The TCR delta chain described here comes from a study of Vδ1+ human thymocytes. Broader study findings: Despite high sort purity, approximately 20% of thymic T cell receptor delta sequences were Vdelta2. Thymic TRG and TRD repertoires appeared highly polyclonal, with Gaussian CDR3 length distributions.

V was pared by 0 bases and J by 0 bases, with 8 bases between. CDR3 length: 15 residues. CDR1 is TSWWSYY and CDR2 is QGS in the germline V gene. Sorted Vdelta1+ thymocytes were about 97% to 99.6% pure. RNA was extracted from the cells and then reverse transcribed. CDR3 amplicons came from multiplex PCR with pooled V-gene forward and constant-region reverse primers. TCRdb re-processed the multiplex PCR reads using CATT. Of 80,000 or so delta-chain clones detected, around 32% appear once; the ten largest clones hold approximately 0.3%. Turning to this clone: Its target is not known. This sample includes further DNA sequences coding for the same CDR3.

Material for sequencing was Vdelta1+ gamma-delta thymocytes from the thymus. As to subset: FACS-sorted CD3+ TCRalphabeta- TCRVdelta1+ TCRVdelta2- thymocytes. The V gene is TRDV1, the J gene TRDJ1; the D is unclear. The receptor's source is a boy under three years old who had congenital heart surgery. CDR3 sequence: CALGELTPNTDKLIF. In nucleotides, the CDR3 is TGTGCTCTTGGGGAACTAACTCCGAACACCGATAAACTCATCTTT.